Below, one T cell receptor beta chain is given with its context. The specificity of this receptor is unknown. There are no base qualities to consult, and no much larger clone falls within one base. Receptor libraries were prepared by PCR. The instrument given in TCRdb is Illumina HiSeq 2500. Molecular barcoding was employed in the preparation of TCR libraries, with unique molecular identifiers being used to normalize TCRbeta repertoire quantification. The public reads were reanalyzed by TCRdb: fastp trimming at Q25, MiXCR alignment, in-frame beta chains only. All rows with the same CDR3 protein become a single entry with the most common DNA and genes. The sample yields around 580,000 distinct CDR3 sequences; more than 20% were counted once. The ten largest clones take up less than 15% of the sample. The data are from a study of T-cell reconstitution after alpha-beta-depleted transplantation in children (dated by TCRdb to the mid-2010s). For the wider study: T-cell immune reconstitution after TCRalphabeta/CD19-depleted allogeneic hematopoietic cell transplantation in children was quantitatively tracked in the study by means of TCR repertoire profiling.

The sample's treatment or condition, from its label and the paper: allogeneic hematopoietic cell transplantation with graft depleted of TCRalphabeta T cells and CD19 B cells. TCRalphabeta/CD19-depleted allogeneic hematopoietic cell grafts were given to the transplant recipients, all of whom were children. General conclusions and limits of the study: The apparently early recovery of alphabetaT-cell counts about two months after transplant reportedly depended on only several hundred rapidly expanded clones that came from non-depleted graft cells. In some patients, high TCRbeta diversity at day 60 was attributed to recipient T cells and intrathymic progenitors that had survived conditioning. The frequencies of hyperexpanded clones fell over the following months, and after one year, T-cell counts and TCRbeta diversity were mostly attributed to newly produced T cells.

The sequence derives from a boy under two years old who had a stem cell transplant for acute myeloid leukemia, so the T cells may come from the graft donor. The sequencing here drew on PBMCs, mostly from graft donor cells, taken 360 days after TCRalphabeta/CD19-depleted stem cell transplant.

The CDR3 reads CSARVGSSSYEQYV. The DNA sequence follows: TGCAGTGCTAGAGTCGGGTCGAGCTCCTACGAGCAGTACGTC. The sequence is built from TRBV20-1 and TRBJ2-7; the D gene remains uncertain. V loses 1 base, J loses 0 bases, and the germline ends lie 10 bases apart. CDR1 and CDR2 are read off the germline V gene (reference sequence) as DFQATT and SNEGSKA. From cysteine to valine, the CDR3 is 14 amino acids long. Only the CDR3 part of the read is kept: 42 bases, read in frame from the first base.